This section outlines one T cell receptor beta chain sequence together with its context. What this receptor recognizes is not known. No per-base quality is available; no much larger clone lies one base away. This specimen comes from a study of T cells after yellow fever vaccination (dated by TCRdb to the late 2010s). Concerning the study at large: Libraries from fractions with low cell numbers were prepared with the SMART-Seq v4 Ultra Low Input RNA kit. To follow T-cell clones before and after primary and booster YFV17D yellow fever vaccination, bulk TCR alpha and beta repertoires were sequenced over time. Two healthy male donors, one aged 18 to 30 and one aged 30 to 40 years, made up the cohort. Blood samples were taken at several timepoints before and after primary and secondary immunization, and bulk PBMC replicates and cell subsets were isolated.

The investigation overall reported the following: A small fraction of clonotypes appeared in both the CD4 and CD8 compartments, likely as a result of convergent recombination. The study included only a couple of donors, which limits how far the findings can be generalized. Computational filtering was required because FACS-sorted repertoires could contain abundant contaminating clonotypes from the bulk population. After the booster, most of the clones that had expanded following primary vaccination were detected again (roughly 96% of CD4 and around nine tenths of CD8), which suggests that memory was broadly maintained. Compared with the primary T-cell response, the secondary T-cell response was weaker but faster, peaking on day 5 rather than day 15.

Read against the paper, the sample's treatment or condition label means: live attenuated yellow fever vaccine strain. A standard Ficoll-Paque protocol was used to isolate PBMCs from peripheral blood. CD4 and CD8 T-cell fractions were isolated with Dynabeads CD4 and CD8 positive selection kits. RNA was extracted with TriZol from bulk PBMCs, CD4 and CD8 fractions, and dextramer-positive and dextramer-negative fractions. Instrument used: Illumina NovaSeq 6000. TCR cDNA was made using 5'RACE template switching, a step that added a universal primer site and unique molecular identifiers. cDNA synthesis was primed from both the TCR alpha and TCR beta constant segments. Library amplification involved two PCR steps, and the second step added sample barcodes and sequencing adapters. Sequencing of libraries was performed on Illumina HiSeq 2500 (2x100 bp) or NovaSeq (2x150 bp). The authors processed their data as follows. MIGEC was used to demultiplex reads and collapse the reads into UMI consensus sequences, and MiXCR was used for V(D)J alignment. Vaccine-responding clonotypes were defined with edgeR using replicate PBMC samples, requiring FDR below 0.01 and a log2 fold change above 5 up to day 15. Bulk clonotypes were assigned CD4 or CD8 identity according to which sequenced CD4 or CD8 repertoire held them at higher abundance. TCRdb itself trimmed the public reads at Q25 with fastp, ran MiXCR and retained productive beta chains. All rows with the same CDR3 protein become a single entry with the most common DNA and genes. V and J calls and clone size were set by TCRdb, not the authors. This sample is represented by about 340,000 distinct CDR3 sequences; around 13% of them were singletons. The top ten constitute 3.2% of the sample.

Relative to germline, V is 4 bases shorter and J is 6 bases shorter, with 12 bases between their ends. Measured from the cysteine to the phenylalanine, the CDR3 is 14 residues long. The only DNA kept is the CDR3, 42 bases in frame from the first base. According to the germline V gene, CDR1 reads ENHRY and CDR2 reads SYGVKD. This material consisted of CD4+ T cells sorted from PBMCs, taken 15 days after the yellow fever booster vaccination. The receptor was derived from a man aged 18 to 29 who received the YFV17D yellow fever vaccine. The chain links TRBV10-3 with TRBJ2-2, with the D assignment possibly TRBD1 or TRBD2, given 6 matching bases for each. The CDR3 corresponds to CAISVTRGAGELFF. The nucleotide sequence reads TGTGCCATCAGTGTGACGAGGGGGGCCGGGGAGCTGTTTTTT.